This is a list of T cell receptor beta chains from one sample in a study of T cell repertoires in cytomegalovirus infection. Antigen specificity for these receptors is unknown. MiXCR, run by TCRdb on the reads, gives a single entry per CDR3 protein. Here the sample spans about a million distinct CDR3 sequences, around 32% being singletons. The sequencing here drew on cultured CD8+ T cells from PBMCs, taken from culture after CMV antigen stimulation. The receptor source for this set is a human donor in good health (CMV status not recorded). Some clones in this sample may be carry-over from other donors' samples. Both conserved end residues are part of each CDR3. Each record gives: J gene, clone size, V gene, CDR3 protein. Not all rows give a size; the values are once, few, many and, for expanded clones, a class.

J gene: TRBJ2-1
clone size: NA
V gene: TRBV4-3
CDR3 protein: CASSQAPGSEQFF

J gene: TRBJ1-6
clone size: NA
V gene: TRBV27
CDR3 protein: CATRAGSDNSPLHF

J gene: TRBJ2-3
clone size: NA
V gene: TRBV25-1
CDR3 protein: CASSDDSRQGADTQYF

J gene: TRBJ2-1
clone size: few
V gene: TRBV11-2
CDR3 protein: CASSLVRASSYNEQFF

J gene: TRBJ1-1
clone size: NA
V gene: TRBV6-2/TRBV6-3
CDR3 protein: CASSYAEVPEAFF

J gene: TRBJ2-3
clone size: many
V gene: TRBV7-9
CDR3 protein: CASSSPTVGLATSTDTQYF

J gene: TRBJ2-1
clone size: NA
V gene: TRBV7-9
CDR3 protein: CASSSAERPYNEQFF

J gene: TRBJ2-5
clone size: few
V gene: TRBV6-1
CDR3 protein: CASSPRVQLGETQYF

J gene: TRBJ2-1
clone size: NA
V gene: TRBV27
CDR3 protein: CASDGTGPGNEQFF

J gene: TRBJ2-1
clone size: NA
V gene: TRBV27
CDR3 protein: CASSLPGQNNEQFF

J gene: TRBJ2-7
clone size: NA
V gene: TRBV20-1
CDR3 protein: CSARRQLTYEQYF

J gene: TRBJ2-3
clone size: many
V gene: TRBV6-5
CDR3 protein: CASSYWRGGTDTQYF

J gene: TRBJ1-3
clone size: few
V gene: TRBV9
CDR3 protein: CASSVAGPTSVAGNTIYF

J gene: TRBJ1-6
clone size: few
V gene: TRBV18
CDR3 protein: CASSQTGVHSPLHF

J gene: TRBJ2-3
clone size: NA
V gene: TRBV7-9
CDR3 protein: CASSSPDYRTDTQYF

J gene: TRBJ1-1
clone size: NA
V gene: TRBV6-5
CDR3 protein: CASSQLQGANTEAFF

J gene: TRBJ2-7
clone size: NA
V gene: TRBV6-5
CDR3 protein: CASSYGGMYEQYF

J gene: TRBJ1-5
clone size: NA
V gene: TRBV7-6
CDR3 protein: CASSADSDSNQPQHF

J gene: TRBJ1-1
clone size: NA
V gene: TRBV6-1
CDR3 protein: CASSDQGGETEAFF

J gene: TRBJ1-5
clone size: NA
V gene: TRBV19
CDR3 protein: CASTPTGKYQPQHF

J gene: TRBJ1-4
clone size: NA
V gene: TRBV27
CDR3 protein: CASRGHYNEKLFF

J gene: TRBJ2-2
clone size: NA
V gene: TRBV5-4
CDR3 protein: CASRAGGYTGELFF

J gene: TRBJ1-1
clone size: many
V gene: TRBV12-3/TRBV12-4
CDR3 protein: CASSFRNTEAFF

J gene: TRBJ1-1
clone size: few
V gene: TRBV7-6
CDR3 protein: CLSRLSLNTEAFF

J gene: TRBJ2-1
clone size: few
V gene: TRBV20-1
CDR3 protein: CSATDRGSYNEQFF

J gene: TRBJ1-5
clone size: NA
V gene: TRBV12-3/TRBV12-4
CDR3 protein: CASSQDDREGFQPQHF

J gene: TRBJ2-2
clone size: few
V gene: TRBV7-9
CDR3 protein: CASSPDRTGELFF

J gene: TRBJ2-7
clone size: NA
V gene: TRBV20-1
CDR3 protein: CSARRGLVREQYF

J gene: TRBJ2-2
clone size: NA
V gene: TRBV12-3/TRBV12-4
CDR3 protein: CASHPPSVVPGELFF

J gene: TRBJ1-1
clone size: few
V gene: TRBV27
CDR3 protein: CASSFRGRLNTEAFF

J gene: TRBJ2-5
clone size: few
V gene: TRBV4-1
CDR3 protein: CASSQETQEVETQYF

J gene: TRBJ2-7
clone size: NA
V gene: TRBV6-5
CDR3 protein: CASSYSGTAKYEQYF

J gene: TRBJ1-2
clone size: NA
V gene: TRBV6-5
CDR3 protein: CASSSGTSNRPYNGYTF

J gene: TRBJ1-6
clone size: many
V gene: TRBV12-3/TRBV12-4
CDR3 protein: CASTHGRGGNNSPLHF

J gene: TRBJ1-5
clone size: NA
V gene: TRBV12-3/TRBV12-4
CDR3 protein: CASSPNPNSNQPQHF